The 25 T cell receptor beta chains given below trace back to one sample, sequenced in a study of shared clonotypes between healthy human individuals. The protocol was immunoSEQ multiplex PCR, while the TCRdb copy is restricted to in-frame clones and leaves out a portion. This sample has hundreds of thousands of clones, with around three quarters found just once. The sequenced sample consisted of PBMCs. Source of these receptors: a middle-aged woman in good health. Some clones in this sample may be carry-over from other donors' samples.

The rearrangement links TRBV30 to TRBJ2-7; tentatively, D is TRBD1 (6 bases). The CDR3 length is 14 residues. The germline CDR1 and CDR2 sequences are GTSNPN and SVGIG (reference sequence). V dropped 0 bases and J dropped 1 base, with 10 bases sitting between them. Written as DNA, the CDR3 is TGTGCCTGGAGTGTTACAGGGCAGTCCTACGAGCAGTACTTC. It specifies CAWSVTGQSYEQYF. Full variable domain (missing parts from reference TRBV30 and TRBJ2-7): SQTIHQWPATLVQPVGSPLSLECTVEGTSNPNLYWYRQAAGRGLQLLFYSVGIGQISSEVPQNLSASRPQDRQFILSSKKLLLSDSGFYLCAWSVTGQSYEQYFGPGTRLTVT.

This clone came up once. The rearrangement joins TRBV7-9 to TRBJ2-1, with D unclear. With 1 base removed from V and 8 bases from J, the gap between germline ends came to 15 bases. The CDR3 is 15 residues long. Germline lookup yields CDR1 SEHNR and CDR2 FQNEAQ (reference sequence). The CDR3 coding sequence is TGTGCCAGCAGCTTAGGCCTAGTGGTAACTGATGAGCAGTTCTTC. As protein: CASSLGLVVTDEQFF.

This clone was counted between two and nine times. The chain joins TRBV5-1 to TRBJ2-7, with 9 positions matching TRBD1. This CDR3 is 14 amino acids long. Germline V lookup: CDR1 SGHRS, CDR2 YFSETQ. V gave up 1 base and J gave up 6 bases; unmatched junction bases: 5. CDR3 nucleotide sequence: TGCGCCAGCAGCTTGTCCGGGACAGGGCCCGAGCAGTACTTC. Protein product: CASSLSGTGPEQYF.

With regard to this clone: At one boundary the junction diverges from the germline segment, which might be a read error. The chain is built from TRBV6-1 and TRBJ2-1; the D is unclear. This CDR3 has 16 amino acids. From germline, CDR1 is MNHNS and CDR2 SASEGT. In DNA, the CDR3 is TGTGCCAGCCGTGATCCCTTAGCTGGGTCCTACAATGAGCAGTTCTTC. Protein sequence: CASRDPLAGSYNEQFF.

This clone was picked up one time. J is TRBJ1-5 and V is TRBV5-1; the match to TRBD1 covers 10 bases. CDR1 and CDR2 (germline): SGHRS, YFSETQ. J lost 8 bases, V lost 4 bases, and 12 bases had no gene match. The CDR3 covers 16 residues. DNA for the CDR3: TGCGCCAGCAGCCTCAATGGACAGGGGGGATCCGAGCCCCAGCATTTT. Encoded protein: CASSLNGQGGSEPQHF.

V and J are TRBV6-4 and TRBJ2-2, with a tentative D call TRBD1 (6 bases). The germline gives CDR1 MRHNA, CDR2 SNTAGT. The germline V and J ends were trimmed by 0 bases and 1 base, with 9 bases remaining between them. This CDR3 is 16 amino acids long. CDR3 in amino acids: CASSDSIGGNTGELFF. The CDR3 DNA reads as TGTGCCAGCAGTGACTCGATAGGGGGGAACACCGGGGAGCTGTTTTTT.

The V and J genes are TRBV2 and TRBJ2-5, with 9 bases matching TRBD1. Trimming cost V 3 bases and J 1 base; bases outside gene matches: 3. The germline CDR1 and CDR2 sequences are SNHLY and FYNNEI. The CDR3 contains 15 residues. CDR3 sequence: CASSEGQGFQETQYF. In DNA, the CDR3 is TGTGCCAGCAGTGAGGGACAGGGCTTCCAAGAGACCCAGTACTTC.

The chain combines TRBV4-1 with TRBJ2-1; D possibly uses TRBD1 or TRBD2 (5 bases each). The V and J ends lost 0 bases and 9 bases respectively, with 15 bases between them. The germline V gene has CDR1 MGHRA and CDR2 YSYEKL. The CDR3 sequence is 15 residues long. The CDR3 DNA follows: TGCGCCAGCAGCCAAGAGGAGTCTGGGACGGGTGAGCAGTTCTTC. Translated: CASSQEESGTGEQFF.

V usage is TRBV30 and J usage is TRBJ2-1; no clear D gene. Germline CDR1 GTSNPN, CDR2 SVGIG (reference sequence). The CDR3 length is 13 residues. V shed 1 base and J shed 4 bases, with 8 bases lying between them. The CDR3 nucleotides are TGTGCCTGGAGTGCCGGACCGTACAATGAGCAGTTCTTC. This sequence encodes CAWSAGPYNEQFF. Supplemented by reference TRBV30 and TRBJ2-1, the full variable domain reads SQTIHQWPATLVQPVGSPLSLECTVEGTSNPNLYWYRQAAGRGLQLLFYSVGIGQISSEVPQNLSASRPQDRQFILSSKKLLLSDSGFYLCAWSAGPYNEQFFGPGTRLTVL.

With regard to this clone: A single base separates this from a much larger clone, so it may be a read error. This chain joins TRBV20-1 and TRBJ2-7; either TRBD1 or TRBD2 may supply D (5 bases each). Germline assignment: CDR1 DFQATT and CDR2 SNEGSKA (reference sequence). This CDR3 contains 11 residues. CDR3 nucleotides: TGCAGTGTTGGGACCCCCCTAGAGCGGTACTTC. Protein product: CSVGTPLERYF.

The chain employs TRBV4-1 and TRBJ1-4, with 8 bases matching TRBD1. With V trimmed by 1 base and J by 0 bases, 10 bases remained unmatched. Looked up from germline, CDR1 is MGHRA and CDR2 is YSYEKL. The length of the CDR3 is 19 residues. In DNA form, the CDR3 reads TGCGCCAGCAGCCAAGGAGTCAGGGGGCGGGGTGCAACTAATGAAAAACTGTTTTTT. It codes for CASSQGVRGRGATNEKLFF.

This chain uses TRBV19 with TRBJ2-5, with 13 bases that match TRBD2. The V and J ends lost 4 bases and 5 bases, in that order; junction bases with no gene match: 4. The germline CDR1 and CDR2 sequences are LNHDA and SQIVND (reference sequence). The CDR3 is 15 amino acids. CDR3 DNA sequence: TGTGCCAGTAGTACCGGGACTAGCGGGAAGGAGACCCAGTACTTC. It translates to CASSTGTSGKETQYF. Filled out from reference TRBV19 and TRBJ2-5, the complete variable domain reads DGGITQSPKYLFRKEGQNVTLSCEQNLNHDAMYWYRQDPGQGLRLIYYSQIVNDFQKGDIAEGYSVSREKKESFPLTVTSAQKNPTAFYLCASSTGTSGKETQYFGPGTRLLVL.

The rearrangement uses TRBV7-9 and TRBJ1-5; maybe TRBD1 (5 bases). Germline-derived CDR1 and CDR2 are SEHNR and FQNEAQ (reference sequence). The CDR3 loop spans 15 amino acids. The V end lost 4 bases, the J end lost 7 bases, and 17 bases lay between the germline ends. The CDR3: CASSSSGGDRQPQHF. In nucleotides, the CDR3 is TGTGCCAGCAGCTCCTCCGGGGGGGACCGCCAGCCCCAGCATTTT.

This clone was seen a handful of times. DNA for the CDR3: TGTGCCAGTAGTGTACGACAGGGGGCGAGGGGCTACACCTTC. Protein sequence: CASSVRQGARGYTF. The chain joins TRBV19 to TRBJ1-2, with TRBD1 matching over 10 bases. The trim removed 5 bases at V and 8 bases at J, leaving 8 bases unmatched. CDR3 length: 14 amino acids. The germline CDR1 and CDR2 sequences are LNHDA and SQIVND (reference sequence).

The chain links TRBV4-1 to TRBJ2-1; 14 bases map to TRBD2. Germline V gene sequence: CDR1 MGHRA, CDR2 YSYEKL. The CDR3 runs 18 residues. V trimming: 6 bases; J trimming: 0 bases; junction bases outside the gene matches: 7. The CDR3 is CASRPTGTSGSSYNEQFF. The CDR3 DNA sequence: TGCGCCAGCAGGCCGACCGGGACTAGCGGGAGCTCCTACAATGAGCAGTTCTTC.

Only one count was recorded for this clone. CDR3 in amino acids: CASSFTGDSQETQYF. The CDR3, as DNA: TGTGCCAGCAGCTTCACAGGGGATTCGCAAGAGACCCAGTACTTC. The chain has TRBV5-4 and TRBJ2-5, with 7 nucleotides matching TRBD1. The CDR3 is 15 residues long. Germline V gene lookup returns CDR1 SGHNT and CDR2 YYREEE (reference sequence). V lost 2 bases, J lost 2 bases, and 6 bases stayed unmatched. The variable domain in full, completed from reference TRBV5-4 and TRBJ2-5, reads ETGVTQSPTHLIKTRGQQVTLRCSSQSGHNTVSWYQQALGQGPQFIFQYYREEENGRGNFPPRFSGLQFPNYSSELNVNALELDDSALYLCASSFTGDSQETQYFGPGTRLLVL.

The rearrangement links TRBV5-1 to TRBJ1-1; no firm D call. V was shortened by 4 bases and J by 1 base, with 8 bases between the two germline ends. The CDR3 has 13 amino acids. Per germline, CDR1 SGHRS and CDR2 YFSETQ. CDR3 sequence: CASSPSWNTEAFF. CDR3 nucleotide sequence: TGCGCCAGCAGCCCCAGTTGGAACACTGAAGCTTTCTTT.

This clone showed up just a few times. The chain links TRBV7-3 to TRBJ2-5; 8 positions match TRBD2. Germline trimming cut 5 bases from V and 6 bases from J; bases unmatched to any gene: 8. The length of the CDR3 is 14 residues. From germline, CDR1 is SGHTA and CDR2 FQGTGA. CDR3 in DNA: TGTGCCAGCAGCCCGCTAGCGGGTGAAAAGACCCAGTACTTC. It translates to CASSPLAGEKTQYF.

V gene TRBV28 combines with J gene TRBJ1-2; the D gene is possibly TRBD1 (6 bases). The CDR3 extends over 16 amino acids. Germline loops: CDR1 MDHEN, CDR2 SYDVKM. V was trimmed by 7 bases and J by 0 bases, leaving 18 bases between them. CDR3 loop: CASTPGGTQTNYGYTF. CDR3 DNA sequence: TGTGCCAGCACCCCGGGGGGGACACAAACTAACTATGGCTACACCTTC.

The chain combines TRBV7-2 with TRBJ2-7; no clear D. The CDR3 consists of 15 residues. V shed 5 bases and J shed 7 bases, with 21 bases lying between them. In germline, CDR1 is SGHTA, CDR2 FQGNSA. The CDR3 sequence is CASSPRSGLVGEQYF. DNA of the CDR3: TGTGCCAGCAGCCCTCGGTCAGGCCTGGTGGGGGAGCAGTACTTC.

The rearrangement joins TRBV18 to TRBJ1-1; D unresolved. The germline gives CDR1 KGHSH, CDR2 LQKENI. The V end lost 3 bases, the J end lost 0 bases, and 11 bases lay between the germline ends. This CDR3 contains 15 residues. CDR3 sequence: CASSPQVGLNTEAFF. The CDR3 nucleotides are TGTGCCAGCTCACCCCAGGTAGGGTTGAACACTGAAGCTTTCTTT.

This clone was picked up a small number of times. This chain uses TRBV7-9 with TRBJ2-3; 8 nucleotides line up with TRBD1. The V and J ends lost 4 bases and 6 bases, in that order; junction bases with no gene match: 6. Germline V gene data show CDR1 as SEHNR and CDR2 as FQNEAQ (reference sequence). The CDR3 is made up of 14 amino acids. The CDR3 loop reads CASSSQTGVDTQYF. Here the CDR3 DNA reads TGTGCCAGCAGCTCCCAGACAGGGGTGGATACGCAGTATTTT.

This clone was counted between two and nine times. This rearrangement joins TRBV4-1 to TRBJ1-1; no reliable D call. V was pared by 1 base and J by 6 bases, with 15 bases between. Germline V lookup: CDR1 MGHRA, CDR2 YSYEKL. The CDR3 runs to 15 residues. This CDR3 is CASSQVLSEIAEAFF. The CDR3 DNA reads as TGCGCCAGCAGCCAAGTTCTCTCCGAAATCGCTGAAGCTTTCTTT.

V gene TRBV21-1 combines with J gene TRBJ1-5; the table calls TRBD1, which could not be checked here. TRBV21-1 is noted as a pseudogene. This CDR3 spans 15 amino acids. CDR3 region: CASSLDRGSDQPQHF. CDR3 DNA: TGTGCCAGCAGCCTAGACAGAGGATCGGATCAGCCCCAGCATTTT.

As DNA, the CDR3 is TGTGCCCACGCGCGGGGCTCGGATCAGCCCCAGCATTTT. Its protein product is CAHARGSDQPQHF. The rearrangement uses TRBV30 and TRBJ1-5; tentatively, D is TRBD1 (5 bases). CDR3 size: 13 residues. Trimming left V 8 bases short and J 5 bases short, with 16 bases between. Per germline, CDR1 GTSNPN and CDR2 SVGIG (reference sequence).